This TCR beta chain was profiled in a study of T cell repertoires in cytomegalovirus infection. Study-wide background: Both a matching HLA type and CMV infection were indicated by public TCR beta signatures. Study-wide points: CMV-specific TCR beta clonotypes restricted by HLA-C were the ones dominating the ex vivo response.

About this clonotype itself: Its target is unknown.

TCRdb reanalysed the reads using MiXCR and keeps one entry per CDR3 protein. The sample yields 510,000 or so distinct CDR3 sequences, approximately 25% seen once. The CDR3 is made up of 19 amino acids. The V and J ends lost 5 bases and 4 bases, in that order; junction bases with no gene match: 17. The chain recombines TRBV12-3 or TRBV12-4 with TRBJ2-2; 9 nucleotides line up with TRBD1. Sequenced: PBMCs. The receptor comes from a human donor in good health (CMV status not recorded). Some clones in this sample may be carry-over from other donors' samples. This chain's CDR3 is CASSLLRDRAPSGTGELFF. Here the CDR3 DNA reads TGTGCCAGCAGTCTCCTTAGGGACAGGGCACCCTCGGGCACCGGGGAGCTGTTTTTT.